The 31 T cell receptor beta chains in this list originate from one sample, sequenced in a study of memory CD4+ T cells and cytomegalovirus serostatus. The data were produced by immunoSEQ multiplex PCR, yet TCRdb's version contains in-frame clones alone and is incomplete. Of some 80,000 clones listed, less than 90% are singletons. Single viable CD3+CD4+CD8-CD45RO+ cells were sorted as the memory CD4+ T cells. Source material: memory CD4+ T cells from blood. The receptors derive from an adult in good health and CMV-seronegative.

This chain joins TRBV27 and TRBJ2-7; a weak D match, TRBD2 (7 bases). CDR3 length: 14 amino acids. Trimming cost V 6 bases and J 3 bases, with 15 bases left between them. Germline loops: CDR1 MNHEY, CDR2 SMNVEV (reference sequence). The CDR3 region is CASRRGGQLYEQYF. The CDR3 DNA reads TGTGCCAGCAGGAGGGGGGGGCAACTCTACGAGCAGTACTTC.

The chain recombines TRBV6-6 with TRBJ1-4; the D is unclear. The length of the CDR3 is 13 residues. From germline, CDR1 is MNHNY and CDR2 SVGAGI (reference sequence). Trimming stripped 5 bases from V and 6 bases from J, with 10 bases between. CDR3 sequence (DNA): TGTGCCAGCAGTAGACAAGAGGATGAAAAACTGTTTTTT. Translated, it gives CASSRQEDEKLFF.

The rearrangement joins TRBV4-1 to TRBJ1-2; D uncertain. The V and J ends lost 6 bases and 0 bases respectively, with 5 bases between them. The CDR3 contains 12 residues. Germline loops: CDR1 MGHRA, CDR2 YSYEKL. This CDR3 reads CASSMSNYGYTF. In DNA form, the CDR3 reads TGCGCCAGCAGTATGTCTAACTATGGCTACACCTTC.

This clone appeared a few times. The gene calls are TRBV30 and TRBJ1-6, with 7 nucleotides matching TRBD1. From germline, CDR1 is GTSNPN and CDR2 SVGIG (reference sequence). The trim removed 4 bases at V and 10 bases at J, leaving 13 bases unmatched. The CDR3 loop spans 15 amino acids. CDR3 DNA sequence: TGTGCCTGGAATAGGTTGGGAGAGGGGGCCTCACCCCTCCACTTT. Translation: CAWNRLGEGASPLHF.

This chain joins TRBV19 and TRBJ2-5; no reliable D call. V gave up 2 bases and J gave up 3 bases, with 7 bases separating them. In germline, CDR1 is LNHDA, CDR2 SQIVND (reference sequence). The CDR3 has 13 residues. The chain's CDR3 is CASSIRDEETQYF. Written as DNA, the CDR3 is TGTGCCAGTAGTATAAGAGACGAAGAGACCCAGTACTTC. Full variable domain (outside the CDR3, taken from reference TRBV19 and TRBJ2-5): DGGITQSPKYLFRKEGQNVTLSCEQNLNHDAMYWYRQDPGQGLRLIYYSQIVNDFQKGDIAEGYSVSREKKESFPLTVTSAQKNPTAFYLCASSIRDEETQYFGPGTRLLVL.

The chain carries TRBV29-1 and TRBJ1-2, with 9 nucleotides matching TRBD1. Germline V gene lookup returns CDR1 SQVTM and CDR2 ANQGSEA. CDR3 length: 16 residues. After removal of 4 bases from V and 7 bases from J, the junction contained 16 bases not matched to a gene. The CDR3 loop is CSVAEPGTGMGRGYTF. CDR3 nucleotides: TGCAGCGTTGCCGAACCCGGGACAGGGATGGGACGTGGCTACACCTTC.

The gene calls are TRBV5-1 and TRBJ1-2; D gene unclear. The CDR3 covers 14 residues. V was pared by 0 bases and J by 1 base, with 7 bases between. Germline loops: CDR1 SGHRS, CDR2 YFSETQ. Here the CDR3 reads CASSLDSGNYGYTF. CDR3 coding DNA: TGCGCCAGCAGCTTGGATTCGGGTAACTATGGCTACACCTTC. Variable domain in full (rest from reference TRBV5-1 and TRBJ1-2): KAGVTQTPRYLIKTRGQQVTLSCSPISGHRSVSWYQQTPGQGLQFLFEYFSETQRNKGNFPGRFSGRQFSNSRSEMNVSTLELGDSALYLCASSLDSGNYGYTFGSGTRLTVV.

This clone was recorded only once. This chain uses TRBV11-3 with TRBJ2-3; D is undetermined. Germline loops: CDR1 SGHNT, CDR2 YENEEA. V was pared by 5 bases and J by 0 bases, with 21 bases between. CDR3 length equals 18 residues. The CDR3, as DNA: TGTGCCAGCAGCCCCAGTAATTGGAATTTCTCTAGCACAGATACGCAGTATTTT. It encodes CASSPSNWNFSSTDTQYF.

V usage is TRBV18 and J usage is TRBJ1-5, with TRBD1 matching 7 bases. Germline values: CDR1 KGHSH, CDR2 LQKENI. The CDR3 loop spans 14 amino acids. After removal of 3 bases from V and 7 bases from J, the junction contained 6 bases not matched to a gene. In DNA form, the CDR3 reads TGTGCCAGCTCACCGTTGACAGGGAAGCAGCCCCAGCATTTT. It translates to CASSPLTGKQPQHF. The full variable domain, completed using reference TRBV18 and TRBJ1-5, is NAGVMQNPRHLVRRRGQEARLRCSPMKGHSHVYWYRQLPEEGLKFMVYLQKENIIDESGMPKERFSAEFPKEGPSILRIQQVVRGDSAAYFCASSPLTGKQPQHFGDGTRLSIL.

The CDR3 nucleotides are TGCGCCAGCAGCGATAAGGACCGGTCGATCTCTGGAAACACCATATATTTT. Its protein is CASSDKDRSISGNTIYF. This chain links TRBV5-1 with TRBJ1-3; D call uncertain. This CDR3 is built from 17 residues. The germline gives CDR1 SGHRS, CDR2 YFSETQ. Between the trimmed V and J ends, which lost 4 bases and 0 bases, there was a span of 17 bases. Variable domain in full (rest from reference TRBV5-1 and TRBJ1-3): KAGVTQTPRYLIKTRGQQVTLSCSPISGHRSVSWYQQTPGQGLQFLFEYFSETQRNKGNFPGRFSGRQFSNSRSEMNVSTLELGDSALYLCASSDKDRSISGNTIYFGEGSWLTVV.

This clone has a single count. The chain has TRBV7-3 and TRBJ2-1; 11 nucleotides agree with TRBD2. The CDR3 sequence is 16 residues long. CDR1 is SGHTA and CDR2 is FQGTGA in the germline V gene. V trimming: 8 bases; J trimming: 2 bases; junction bases outside the gene matches: 8. The CDR3 loop is CASGDLAGGAYNEQFF. The CDR3 region has the DNA TGTGCCAGCGGGGACCTAGCGGGGGGCGCCTACAATGAGCAGTTCTTC.

The chain links TRBV6-6 to TRBJ1-5; 7 nucleotides agree with TRBD1. Germline lookup yields CDR1 MNHNY and CDR2 SVGAGI (reference sequence). This CDR3 spans 14 amino acids. J lost 6 bases, V lost 6 bases, and 8 bases had no gene match. The chain's CDR3 is CASSKDDRAQPQHF. The CDR3 nucleotides read TGTGCCAGCAGCAAAGACGACAGGGCTCAGCCCCAGCATTTT.

This chain connects TRBV30 to TRBJ2-3; 7 bases line up with TRBD2. J was trimmed by 1 base and V by 5 bases; bases with no gene match: 3. Germline V gene sequence: CDR1 GTSNPN, CDR2 SVGIG (reference sequence). The CDR3 runs to 13 residues. CDR3 protein: CAWGGRGTDTQYF. The CDR3 DNA follows: TGTGCCTGGGGGGGGAGGGGCACAGATACGCAGTATTTT.

CDR3 sequence reads: CAIRSSGDSYEQYF. In DNA, the CDR3 is TGTGCCATCAGATCTAGCGGGGATTCCTACGAGCAGTACTTC. The chain uses TRBV10-3 and TRBJ2-7, with 9 nucleotides matching TRBD2. The length of the CDR3 is 14 residues. Germline CDR1 is ENHRY and CDR2 is SYGVKD. The V and J ends lost 6 bases and 1 base, in that order; junction bases with no gene match: 4.

The rearrangement links TRBV29-1 to TRBJ2-7; D may be TRBD1 (6 bases). The CDR3 contains 14 residues. V was shortened by 4 bases and J by 1 base, with 14 bases between the two germline ends. Germline V CDR1 and CDR2: SQVTM, ANQGSEA. In DNA form, the CDR3 reads TGCAGCGTTGGAAGGGACATCGGATCCTACGAGCAGTACTTC. Amino acid sequence: CSVGRDIGSYEQYF.

The V call is TRBV4-1, the J call TRBJ2-5; 7 positions agree with TRBD1. The V segment lost 4 bases and the J segment 2 bases; nucleotides outside the gene matches: 4. The V gene's germline CDR1 is MGHRA and CDR2 YSYEKL. The CDR3 sequence is 14 residues long. CDR3 nucleotide sequence: TGCGCCAGCAGCCGGGACAGAGAACAAGAGACCCAGTACTTC. Its protein is CASSRDREQETQYF.

This clone has just one count. The rearrangement joins TRBV5-1 to TRBJ2-1; tentatively, D is TRBD2 (5 bases). The CDR3 is made up of 13 amino acids. Germline values: CDR1 SGHRS, CDR2 YFSETQ. With 1 base removed from V and 9 bases from J, the gap between germline ends came to 11 bases. The CDR3 loop reads CASSLMGRGEQFF. The CDR3 DNA reads as TGCGCCAGCAGCTTGATGGGTCGGGGTGAGCAGTTCTTC.

The chain carries TRBV7-8 and TRBJ2-7; 7 bases agree with TRBD1. The CDR3 spans 14 residues. Germline-derived CDR1 and CDR2 are SGHVS and FQNEAQ. The V segment lost 5 bases and the J segment 2 bases; nucleotides outside the gene matches: 6. CDR3 sequence reads: CASSVGTDTYEQYF. Here the CDR3 DNA reads TGTGCCAGCAGCGTTGGGACAGACACCTACGAGCAGTACTTC.

The genes are TRBV4-3 and TRBJ2-2, with D possibly being TRBD1 (6 bases). The CDR3 spans 17 residues. The V end lost 5 bases, the J end lost 3 bases, and 19 bases lay between the germline ends. Germline V CDR1 and CDR2: LGHNA, YSLEER. CDR3 sequence reads: CASSAGTQLWDTGELFF. DNA for the CDR3: TGCGCCAGCAGCGCCGGGACACAACTCTGGGACACCGGGGAGCTGTTTTTT.

The chain has TRBV19 and TRBJ2-1; D might be TRBD1 (7 bases). In germline, CDR1 is LNHDA, CDR2 SQIVND (reference sequence). The CDR3 contains 11 residues. V lost 6 bases and J lost 12, with 12 bases in between. In DNA form, the CDR3 reads TGTGCCAGTAGCTACCAGGGGGGGCAGTTCTTC. Translating gives CASSYQGGQFF.

This chain connects TRBV11-2 to TRBJ1-3, with 7 bases identical to TRBD1. CDR1 is SGHAT, CDR2 FQNNGV, per germline. This CDR3 has 16 residues. The J segment lost 2 bases and the V segment lost 5 bases, leaving 9 bases of the junction unmatched. In DNA, the CDR3 is TGTGCCAGCAGCCGGGAGGGGGCTGCGACTGGAAACACCATATATTTT. It translates to CASSREGAATGNTIYF.

In the case of this clone: Different DNA sequences within this sample yield the same CDR3. The chain combines TRBV6-1 with TRBJ2-7, with D unclear. The CDR3 extends over 11 amino acids. Trimming removed 1 base at V and 4 bases at J, with 2 bases between. Germline V gene sequence: CDR1 MNHNS, CDR2 SASEGT. The CDR3 region is CASSEGYEQYF. DNA of the CDR3: TGTGCCAGCAGTGAAGGATACGAGCAGTACTTC.

The chain employs TRBV7-9 and TRBJ2-3; either TRBD1 or TRBD2 may supply D (6 bases each). Germline V lookup: CDR1 SEHNR, CDR2 FQNEAQ (reference sequence). Trimming shortened V by 5 bases and J by 0 bases, and 12 bases separated the two germline ends. This CDR3 contains 15 residues. CDR3 nucleotide sequence: TGTGCCAGCAGCCCGGGGGCGGCCAGCACAGATACGCAGTATTTT. This translates into CASSPGAASTDTQYF. The complete variable domain, with remaining parts taken from reference TRBV7-9 and TRBJ2-3, reads DTGVSQNPRHKITKRGQNVTFRCDPISEHNRLYWYRQTLGQGPEFLTYFQNEAQLEKSRLLSDRFSAERPKGSFSTLEIQRTEQGDSAMYLCASSPGAASTDTQYFGPGTRLTVL.

This clone occurred once. The V gene is TRBV6-5, the J gene TRBJ1-3; tentative D call: TRBD1 (5 bases). Germline lookup yields CDR1 MNHEY and CDR2 SVGAGI. Trimming took 2 bases from V and 2 from J, leaving 7 bases between them. The CDR3 consists of 14 residues. The CDR3 loop is CASSYRGPGNTIYF. The CDR3, as DNA: TGTGCCAGCAGTTACAGGGGACCTGGAAACACCATATATTTT.

V is TRBV6-1 and J is TRBJ1-5, with D perhaps matching TRBD1 (6 bases). This CDR3 spans 14 amino acids. Germline lookup yields CDR1 MNHNS and CDR2 SASEGT. Trimming cost V 1 base and J 7 bases, with 11 bases left between them. CDR3 sequence reads: CASSEGQATQPQHF. DNA for the CDR3: TGTGCCAGCAGTGAAGGACAGGCTACCCAGCCCCAGCATTTT.

This clone was picked up a small number of times. The V gene is TRBV20-1, the J gene TRBJ2-3, with a tentative D call TRBD1 (6 bases). The CDR3 extends over 11 amino acids. V was cut by 5 bases and J by 6 bases, with 9 bases left in between. CDR1 is DFQATT and CDR2 is SNEGSKA in the germline V gene (reference sequence). CDR3: CSASTGDTQYF. CDR3 coding DNA: TGCAGTGCTTCCACAGGGGATACGCAGTATTTT.

This clone appeared once. CDR3 bases: TGTGCCTGGAGTTCGCCCCAGGGCGATCAGCCCCAGCATTTT. Protein sequence: CAWSSPQGDQPQHF. The rearrangement joins TRBV30 to TRBJ1-5; possibly TRBD1 for D (5 bases). The V end lost 2 bases, the J end lost 5 bases, and 13 bases lay between the germline ends. Per germline, CDR1 GTSNPN and CDR2 SVGIG (reference sequence). CDR3 length equals 14 residues.

The chain combines TRBV7-2 with TRBJ2-5; 7 positions match TRBD1. V was clipped by 2 bases and J by 7 bases; unmatched bases: 7. Germline-derived CDR1 and CDR2 are SGHTA and FQGNSA. This CDR3 has 14 amino acids. This CDR3 reads CASSLITRTGTQYF. CDR3 in DNA: TGTGCCAGCAGCTTAATTACCCGGACAGGGACCCAGTACTTC.

This clone was picked up a small number of times. The rearrangement links TRBV19 to TRBJ1-1; D is undetermined. This CDR3 region has 13 residues. Germline CDR1 LNHDA, CDR2 SQIVND (reference sequence). Deletions cut 3 bases from V and 7 bases from J, with 12 bases between. CDR3 residues: CASSMGAGFEAFF. The CDR3 DNA is TGTGCCAGTAGTATGGGAGCAGGATTTGAAGCTTTCTTT.

This chain links TRBV10-3 with TRBJ2-1, with TRBD1 identical over 12 bases. The CDR3 is made up of 17 amino acids. Germline CDR1 is ENHRY and CDR2 is SYGVKD. V was clipped by 4 bases and J by 2 bases; unmatched bases: 6. The CDR3 region is CAISGGDRGRPYNEQFF. The CDR3 nucleotides are TGTGCCATCAGTGGGGGGGACAGGGGGCGTCCCTACAATGAGCAGTTCTTC.

The sample holds one count of this clone. The genes are TRBV29-1 and TRBJ1-2, with 9 nucleotides matching TRBD1. The CDR3 spans 12 residues. Trimming cost V 7 bases and J 6 bases; bases outside gene matches: 6. CDR1 SQVTM and CDR2 ANQGSEA come from the germline V gene. The CDR3 DNA sequence: TGCAGCGCACAGGGGGCGCAGGATGGCTACACCTTC. Protein product: CSAQGAQDGYTF. The full variable domain, rest sourced from reference TRBV29-1 and TRBJ1-2, is SAVISQKPSRDICQRGTSLTIQCQVDSQVTMMFWYRQQPGQSLTLIATANQGSEATYESGFVIDKFPISRPNLTFSTLTVSNMSPEDSSIYLCSAQGAQDGYTFGSGTRLTVV.